This T cell receptor beta chain was identified in a study of blood T cell repertoires in COVID-19. Original data processing: Quantification of nucleated cells was approximated via reference gene primer amplification. TCRdb keeps only in-frame clones here, not all; method: immunoSEQ multiplex PCR. The V and J calls and clone size are taken from that table; D and trimming were inferred from the DNA. The sample has 80,000 to 95,000 clones, 81% seen once. This CDR3 is built from 18 residues. After removal of 0 bases from V and 6 bases from J, the junction contained 7 bases not matched to a gene. CDR1 and CDR2 (germline): LGHNA, YSLEER.

This clonotype was sampled from a man older than 75 with active or convalescent COVID-19. The sequencing input was peripheral blood. The V call is TRBV4-3, the J call TRBJ2-2; 13 nucleotides match TRBD2. CDR3: CASSQDRRLAGGAGELFF. CDR3 DNA: TGCGCCAGCAGCCAAGATCGGCGACTAGCGGGGGGCGCCGGGGAGCTGTTTTTT.